The 21 T cell receptor beta chains below come from one sample, sequenced in a study of cytomegalovirus exposure and HLA in healthy donors (dated 2017 in TCRdb). Libraries were constructed by the immunoSEQ multiplex PCR assay. The multiplex PCR relied on a mix of 60 forward primers for TCR Vbeta segments and 13 reverse primers for TCR Jbeta segments. Imported from immuneACCESS, the table was reduced by TCRdb to in-frame sequences with V and J called. These copies leave out some clones; in studies compared against another copy, an unresolved V gene accounts for under half, and the cause of the remainder is not known. This sample has approximately 140,000 clones in its table, and roughly 80% of those were observed once. The ten top clones hold approximately 3.2% of the sample. The sample comprised PBMCs. Receptor source: a man in his forties in good health and CMV-seronegative.

The chain recombines TRBV10-1 with TRBJ1-1; weak D call: TRBD1 (5 bases). The CDR3 spans 17 residues. Germline assignment: CDR1 WNHNN and CDR2 SYGVQD (reference sequence). Trimming shortened V by 11 bases and J by 0 bases, and 25 bases separated the two germline ends. The CDR3: CAHSFGGHPPLNTEAFF. In DNA form, the CDR3 reads TGCGCCCATTCCTTCGGCGGACATCCGCCTTTGAACACTGAAGCTTTCTTT.

This clone occurred once. The rearrangement links TRBV5-6 to TRBJ1-1; possibly TRBD1 for D (5 bases). The length of the CDR3 is 15 residues. Trimming cost V 1 base and J 4 bases, with 14 bases left between them. CDR1 and CDR2 (germline): SGHDT, YYEEEE. The CDR3 DNA sequence: TGTGCCAGCAGCTTGCCCTTGAATAGGGGCACTGAAGCTTTCTTT. Encoded protein: CASSLPLNRGTEAFF. Full variable domain (remainder filled in from reference TRBV5-6 and TRBJ1-1): DAGVTQSPTHLIKTRGQQVTLRCSPKSGHDTVSWYQQALGQGPQFIFQYYEEEERQRGNFPDRFSGHQFPNYSSELNVNALLLGDSALYLCASSLPLNRGTEAFFGQGTRLTVV.

This chain connects TRBV7-2 to TRBJ1-1, with D maybe TRBD1 (5 bases). This CDR3 spans 14 amino acids. From germline, CDR1 is SGHTA and CDR2 FQGNSA. V dropped 1 base and J dropped 6 bases, with 12 bases sitting between them. The DNA of the CDR3 is TGTGCCAGCAGCTTAGGTCCAGGGAGGGCTGAAGCTTTCTTT. Translating gives CASSLGPGRAEAFF.

This sequence joins TRBV7-3 and TRBJ1-1; D perhaps matches TRBD1 (5 bases). Trimming stripped 5 bases from V and 4 bases from J, with 11 bases between. This CDR3 contains 13 residues. CDR1 is SGHTA, CDR2 FQGTGA, per germline. In nucleotides, the CDR3 is TGTGCCAGCAGCGGAGGGGAGTTCACTGAAGCTTTCTTT. This encodes CASSGGEFTEAFF.

The table lists this clone with a count of one. This chain uses TRBV9 with TRBJ2-3; D might be TRBD1 (5 bases). CDR3 length: 15 residues. The germline gives CDR1 SGDLS, CDR2 YYNGEE. Trimming took 4 bases from V and 2 from J, leaving 14 bases between them. As DNA, the CDR3 is TGTGCCAGCAGCCCCAACCCAGGGTACACAGATACGCAGTATTTT. Residues: CASSPNPGYTDTQYF.

This chain joins TRBV7-2 and TRBJ1-2; D perhaps matches TRBD1 (5 bases). Trimming took 5 bases from V and 4 from J, leaving 20 bases between them. The CDR3 spans 16 residues. The germline gives CDR1 SGHTA, CDR2 FQGNSA. This CDR3 is CASSRTTLLAGYGYTF. The CDR3 region has the DNA TGTGCCAGCAGCAGGACAACCCTCCTCGCAGGCTATGGCTACACCTTC.

This clone came up once. V and J are TRBV7-2 and TRBJ1-2; 9 bases match TRBD1. The CDR3 loop spans 15 amino acids. From germline, CDR1 is SGHTA and CDR2 FQGNSA. V dropped 1 base and J dropped 6; count of bases not matched to a gene: 6. The CDR3 sequence is CASSLGTGVRNGYTF. As DNA, the CDR3 is TGTGCCAGCAGCTTAGGGACAGGGGTTAGAAATGGCTACACCTTC.

This chain uses TRBV9 with TRBJ1-2; 9 nucleotides match TRBD1. V gave up 3 bases and J gave up 8 bases; unmatched junction bases: 8. Germline CDR1 SGDLS, CDR2 YYNGEE. CDR3 length: 14 amino acids. The CDR3 loop is CASSGLTGGVGYTF. CDR3 in DNA: TGTGCCAGCAGCGGACTTACAGGGGGCGTGGGCTACACCTTC. Drawing the rest from reference TRBV9 and TRBJ1-2, the complete variable domain is DSGVTQTPKHLITATGQRVTLRCSPRSGDLSVYWYQQSLDQGLQFLIQYYNGEERAKGNILERFSAQQFPDLHSELNLSSLELGDSALYFCASSGLTGGVGYTFGSGTRLTVV.

This clone came up once. The chain employs TRBV6-6 and TRBJ2-7; tentatively, D is TRBD2 (6 bases). Germline loops: CDR1 MNHNY, CDR2 SVGAGI (reference sequence). Trimming cost V 0 bases and J 0 bases, with 12 bases left between them. The CDR3 loop spans 16 amino acids. The CDR3 protein is CASSYSYSGISYEQYF. As DNA, the CDR3 is TGTGCCAGCAGTTACTCTTATAGCGGAATCTCCTACGAGCAGTACTTC.

The chain joins TRBV4-1 to TRBJ1-1; the D is unclear. Germline-derived CDR1 and CDR2 are MGHRA and YSYEKL. Deletions cut 1 base from V and 0 bases from J, with 6 bases between. The CDR3 is 14 amino acids. The CDR3 DNA is TGCGCCAGCAGCCAAGTCGCAGTGAACACTGAAGCTTTCTTT. This codes for CASSQVAVNTEAFF.

The CDR3, as DNA: TGTGCCAGCAACGCGGGGACAGAATTCTCTGGAAACACCATATATTTT. Translating gives CASNAGTEFSGNTIYF. V gene TRBV21-1 combines with J gene TRBJ1-3; TRBD1 is the table's D call and was not checked against the DNA. TRBV21-1 is described as a pseudogene. This CDR3 has 16 residues.

The chain couples TRBV11-3 to TRBJ2-7; 7 nucleotides align to TRBD1. The V segment lost 3 bases and the J segment 6 bases; nucleotides outside the gene matches: 5. The CDR3 consists of 13 residues. The germline V gene has CDR1 SGHNT and CDR2 YENEEA. The CDR3 region has the DNA TGTGCCAGCAGCTTTTTACAGGGGAGCGAGCAGTACTTC. Protein sequence: CASSFLQGSEQYF.

This chain connects TRBV30 to TRBJ2-2, with a tentative D call TRBD1 (5 bases). The germline CDR1 and CDR2 sequences are GTSNPN and SVGIG (reference sequence). Trimming shortened V by 3 bases and J by 5 bases, and 16 bases separated the two germline ends. This CDR3 spans 15 amino acids. The CDR3 DNA follows: TGTGCCTGGAGAGGGCAGGGCTTGGGGACCGGGGAGCTGTTTTTT. It is translated as CAWRGQGLGTGELFF.

The gene calls are TRBV5-4 and TRBJ1-3, with 8 bases fitting TRBD1. From germline, CDR1 is SGHNT and CDR2 YYREEE (reference sequence). The CDR3 sequence is 17 residues long. J gave up 3 bases and V 1 base, and 9 bases lay outside the gene matches. CDR3 sequence (DNA): TGTGCCAGCAGCTTGTTCGGGGGGACAGGCGGTGGAAACACCATATATTTT. It specifies CASSLFGGTGGGNTIYF.

The chain is built from TRBV5-6 and TRBJ2-3, with D unclear. Germline V gene data show CDR1 as SGHDT and CDR2 as YYEEEE. The V gene lost 0 bases and the J gene lost 0 bases, with 11 bases spanning the gap. The CDR3 spans 16 residues. CDR3 loop: CASSLVYELSTDTQYF. DNA of the CDR3: TGTGCCAGCAGCTTGGTATATGAGCTCAGCACAGATACGCAGTATTTT.

V usage is TRBV7-8 and J usage is TRBJ1-2; maybe TRBD1 (6 bases). The V and J ends lost 5 bases and 1 base respectively, with 17 bases between them. CDR3 size: 16 residues. Germline loops: CDR1 SGHVS, CDR2 FQNEAQ. The CDR3 DNA follows: TGTGCCAGCAGCCTACCGGACAGAACCATTAACTATGGCTACACCTTC. Its translation: CASSLPDRTINYGYTF.

This clone showed up just a few times. CDR3 sequence reads: CASSQGRDRPGTETQYF. The CDR3 DNA sequence: TGCGCCAGCAGCCAAGGGAGGGACAGGCCCGGCACGGAGACCCAGTACTTC. The chain couples TRBV4-1 to TRBJ2-5, with TRBD1 matching over 8 bases. Unmatched junction bases numbered 12, after V lost 1 base and J lost 5 bases. The CDR3 totals 17 residues. Per germline, CDR1 MGHRA and CDR2 YSYEKL.

The chain recombines TRBV5-4 with TRBJ1-1; perhaps TRBD1 as D (6 bases). CDR1 and CDR2 (germline): SGHNT, YYREEE (reference sequence). V lost 4 bases and J lost 1, with 14 bases in between. CDR3 length: 15 residues. The CDR3 loop is CASSRGGGGNTEAFF. The CDR3, as DNA: TGTGCCAGCAGCCGGGGGGGAGGGGGGAACACTGAAGCTTTCTTT.

The chain links TRBV27 to TRBJ2-1; TRBD1 matches 8 bases. CDR3 length: 14 residues. Germline values: CDR1 MNHEY, CDR2 SMNVEV (reference sequence). V gave up 8 bases and J gave up 6 bases; unmatched junction bases: 9. In DNA, the CDR3 is TGTGCCAGCGGGTTGACAGGGGCCGGCAATGAGCAGTTCTTC. It is translated as CASGLTGAGNEQFF.

V and J are TRBV5-1 and TRBJ2-2; 12 bases agree with TRBD2. CDR3 size: 18 residues. Germline assignment: CDR1 SGHRS and CDR2 YFSETQ. V was clipped by 4 bases and J by 4 bases; unmatched bases: 11. Here the CDR3 reads CASSDPGLAGASTGELFF. Here the CDR3 DNA reads TGCGCCAGCAGCGACCCGGGACTAGCGGGTGCGAGCACCGGGGAGCTGTTTTTT.

This sequence joins TRBV6-4 and TRBJ2-3; perhaps TRBD2 as D (5 bases). CDR1 is MRHNA and CDR2 is SNTAGT in the germline V gene. This CDR3 contains 14 residues. V shed 7 bases and J shed 6 bases, with 17 bases lying between them. This chain's CDR3 is CASKGDSPSDTQYF. CDR3 sequence (DNA): TGTGCCAGCAAGGGAGACTCGCCCTCGGATACGCAGTATTTT.